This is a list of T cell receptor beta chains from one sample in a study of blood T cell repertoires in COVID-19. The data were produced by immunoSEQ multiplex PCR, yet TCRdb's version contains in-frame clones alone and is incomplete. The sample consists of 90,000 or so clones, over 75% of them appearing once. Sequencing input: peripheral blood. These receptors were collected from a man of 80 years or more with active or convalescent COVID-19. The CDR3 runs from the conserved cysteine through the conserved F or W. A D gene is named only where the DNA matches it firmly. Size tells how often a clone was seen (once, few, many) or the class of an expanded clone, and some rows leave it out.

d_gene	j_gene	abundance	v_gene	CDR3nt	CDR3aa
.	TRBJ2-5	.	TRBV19	TGTGCCAGTAGTAGAGGGTTTATTGGCCCGGAATGGGAGACCCAGTACTTC	CASSRGFIGPEWETQYF
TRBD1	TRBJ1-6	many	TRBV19	TGTGCCAGTGACAGGGCTGGTTCACCCCTCCACTTT	CASDRAGSPLHF
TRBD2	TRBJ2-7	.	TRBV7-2	TGTGCCAGCAGCTCCTTGACTAGCGGGGGTACCTACGAGCAGTACTTC	CASSSLTSGGTYEQYF
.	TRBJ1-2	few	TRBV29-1	TGCAGCGTTTCCGGCGGGGGGCCGACGGGCTACACCTTC	CSVSGGGPTGYTF
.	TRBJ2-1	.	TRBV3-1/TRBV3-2	TGTGCCAGCAGCCAAGAGGGGCAAGAGCAGTTCTTC	CASSQEGQEQFF
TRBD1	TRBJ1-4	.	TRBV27	TGTGCCAGCAGTTTAGACAGGGGGACTGAAAAACTGTTTTTT	CASSLDRGTEKLFF
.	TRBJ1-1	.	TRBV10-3	TGTGCCATCAGTGAGAGGTTTGGGGCTTACAGTCGTGGGAACACTGAAGCTTTCTTT	CAISERFGAYSRGNTEAFF
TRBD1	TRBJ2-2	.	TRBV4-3	TGCGCCAGCAGCCAAGATAGGAGGACAGGGAGGTTTACCGGGGAGCTGTTTTTT	CASSQDRRTGRFTGELFF
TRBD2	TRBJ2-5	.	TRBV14	TGTGCCAGCAGCCAGTTAAGCGGGGTCCCCCAAGAGACCCAGTACTTC	CASSQLSGVPQETQYF
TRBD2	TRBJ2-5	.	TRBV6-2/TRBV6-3	TGTGCCAGCAGTACGGCGACTAGCGGGGGGGCACAGACCCAGTACTTC	CASSTATSGGAQTQYF
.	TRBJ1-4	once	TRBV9	TGTGCCAGCAGCGGACCTGGAGGGGGGGCTAATGAAAAACTGTTTTTT	CASSGPGGGANEKLFF
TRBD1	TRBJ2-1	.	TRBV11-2	TGTGCCAGCAGCCCCCGGGACAGCTACAATGAGCAGTTCTTC	CASSPRDSYNEQFF
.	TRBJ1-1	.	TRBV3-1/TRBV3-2	TGTGCCAGCAGCCCCGTAAGAGGGCAATCCCAAAACATTGAAGCTTTCTTT	CASSPVRGQSQNIEAFF
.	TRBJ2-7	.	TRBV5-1	TGCGCCAGCGGAAGAGGTTCCTACGAGCAGTACTTC	CASGRGSYEQYF
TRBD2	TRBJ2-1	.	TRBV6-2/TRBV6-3	TGTGCCAGCAGTGATATAGCGGGGGGCACTACCGATGAGCAGTTCTTC	CASSDIAGGTTDEQFF
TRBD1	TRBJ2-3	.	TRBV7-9	TGTGCCAGCAGCTTAGGACAGGGTTGGGCAGATACGCAGTATTTT	CASSLGQGWADTQYF
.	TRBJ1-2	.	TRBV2	TGTGCCAGCAGAAAGGCCAGGGGCGACTATGGCTACACCTTC	CASRKARGDYGYTF
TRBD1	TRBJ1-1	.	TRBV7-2	TGTGCCAGCAGCTTCCACAGGGGAGTGAACACTGAAGCTTTCTTT	CASSFHRGVNTEAFF
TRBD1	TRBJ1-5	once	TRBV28	TGTGCCAGCAGGTCTACAGGGGAATGGGGTCAGCCCCAGCATTTT	CASRSTGEWGQPQHF
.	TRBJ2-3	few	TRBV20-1	TGCAGTGCTAGTTCAGGTCCGGGGGGCGCAGATACGCAGTATTTT	CSASSGPGGADTQYF
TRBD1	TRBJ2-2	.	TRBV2	TGTGCCAGCAATCGGGACAGGGAGGTCGGGGAGCTGTTTTTT	CASNRDREVGELFF
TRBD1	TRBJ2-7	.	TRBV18	TGTGCCAGCTCACCGGCGCAGGGGGCCTACGAGCAGTACTTC	CASSPAQGAYEQYF
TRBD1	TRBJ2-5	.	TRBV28	TGTGCCAGCCGAGGGACAGTCCAAGAGACCCAGTACTTC	CASRGTVQETQYF
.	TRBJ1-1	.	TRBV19	TGTGCCAGTAAACACAGAGAAATGAACACTGAAGCTTTCTTT	CASKHREMNTEAFF
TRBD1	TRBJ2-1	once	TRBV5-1	TGCGCCAGCAGCGCCGGGACAGTCAATGAGCAGTTCTTC	CASSAGTVNEQFF
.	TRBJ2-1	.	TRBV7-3	TGTGCCAGCAGCCAAAACCGGGACAGGCGTGATCTCTCCTACAATGAAGGGAGGGGGCAGTTCTTC	CASSQNRDRRDLSYNEGRGQFF
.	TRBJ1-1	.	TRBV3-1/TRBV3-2	TGTGCCAGCAGCCAAGACTGGGGAACTGGACAGACCAAGAACACTGAAGCTTTCTTT	CASSQDWGTGQTKNTEAFF
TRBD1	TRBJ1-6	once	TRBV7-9	TGTGCCAGCAGCGGGGCAGGGGGTAATTCACCCCTCCACTTT	CASSGAGGNSPLHF
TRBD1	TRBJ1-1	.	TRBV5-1	TGCGCCAGCAGCTGGGGACAGGGCACTGAAGCTTTCTTT	CASSWGQGTEAFF
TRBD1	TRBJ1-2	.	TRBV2	TGTGCCAGCAGCCGACAGGGTCCGGCGGGAGGCTACACCTTC	CASSRQGPAGGYTF
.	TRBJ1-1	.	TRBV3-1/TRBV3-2	TGTGCCAGCAGCCGACAAGTTAACACTGAAGCTTTCTTT	CASSRQVNTEAFF
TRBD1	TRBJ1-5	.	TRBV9	TGTGCCAGCAGCGAAGGGACAGGGAGCAATCAGCCCCAGCATTTT	CASSEGTGSNQPQHF
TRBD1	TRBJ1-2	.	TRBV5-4	TGTGCCAGCAGCCGGATCGGCGGTAGGCTGGGGACAGGGGGCTACACCTTC	CASSRIGGRLGTGGYTF
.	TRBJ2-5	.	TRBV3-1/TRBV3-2	TGTGCCAGCAGCCAAGGGGGGGGCTACCTCTCCGTGGAGACCCAGTACTTC	CASSQGGGYLSVETQYF
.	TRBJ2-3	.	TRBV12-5	TGTGCTAGTGGTTTACTCACCTACACAGATACGCAGTATTTT	CASGLLTYTDTQYF
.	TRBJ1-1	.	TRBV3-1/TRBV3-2	TGTGCCAGCAGCCAAGGACACACGAACACTGAAGCTTTCTTT	CASSQGHTNTEAFF
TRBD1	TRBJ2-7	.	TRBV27	TGTGCCAGCAGACGTACAGGGGGTCGAACGTTCTACGAGCAGTACTTC	CASRRTGGRTFYEQYF